The T cell receptor beta chain under discussion was sequenced for a study of tumor and adjacent non-tumor tissue in lung cancer. In the study overall: The cohort had roughly 11 adenocarcinoma, 2 squamous cell and 1 small cell patients. General observations from the study: Tumor repertoires had a smaller top 100 clone share than normal lung.

This sample's RNA came from whole unsorted tissue. Between August and November 2014, newly diagnosed, chemotherapy-naive lung cancer patients underwent thoracic surgery in China. Per germline, CDR1 WSHSY and CDR2 SAAADI. V lost 5 bases to trimming and J lost 15 bases; unmatched junction nucleotides: 15. The CDR3 is 14 amino acids. A modified ARM-PCR protocol with three rounds of nested PCR amplified TCRbeta. TCRdb fed the multiplex PCR reads into MiXCR, producing one record per CDR3 protein. Counted here are fewer than 120,000 distinct CDR3 sequences, over 70% occurring once; the ten biggest clones make up approximately 22%. Points on this clonotype: What it recognizes is unknown.

The chain uses TRBV10-2 and TRBJ1-4; 7 nucleotides line up with TRBD1. This clonotype was obtained from a man between 65 and 85 years old with non-small cell lung cancer. Material: lung tumor tissue. Written as DNA, the CDR3 is TGCGCCAGCAGTACCGGGACAGTAAATGAAATATTGTTTTTT. This encodes CASSTGTVNEILFF.